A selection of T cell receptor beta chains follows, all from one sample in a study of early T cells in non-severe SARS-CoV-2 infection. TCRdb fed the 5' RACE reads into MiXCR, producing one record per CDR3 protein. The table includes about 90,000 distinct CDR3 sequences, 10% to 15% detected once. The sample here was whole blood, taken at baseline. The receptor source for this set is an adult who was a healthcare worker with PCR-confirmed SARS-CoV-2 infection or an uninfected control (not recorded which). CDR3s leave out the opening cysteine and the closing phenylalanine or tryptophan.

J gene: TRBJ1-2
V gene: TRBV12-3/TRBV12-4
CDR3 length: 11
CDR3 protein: ASSLGPYYGYT

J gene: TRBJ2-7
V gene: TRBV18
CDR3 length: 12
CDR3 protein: ASSPSSITGEQY

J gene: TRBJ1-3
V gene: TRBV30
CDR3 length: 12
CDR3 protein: AWSRQGKGNTIY

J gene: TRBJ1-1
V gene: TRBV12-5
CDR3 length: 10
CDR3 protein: ASGFAGGFAF

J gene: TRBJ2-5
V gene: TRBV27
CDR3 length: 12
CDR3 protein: ASSPGVGGGTQY

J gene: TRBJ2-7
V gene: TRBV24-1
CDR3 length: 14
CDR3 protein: ATSEGRPATNDEQY

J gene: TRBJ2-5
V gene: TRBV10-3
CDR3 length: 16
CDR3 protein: AISVYYFSETSPETQY

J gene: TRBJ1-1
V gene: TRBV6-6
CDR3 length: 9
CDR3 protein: ASSYDREEL

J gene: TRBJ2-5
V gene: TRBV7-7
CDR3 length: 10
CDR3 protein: ASTSPGETQY

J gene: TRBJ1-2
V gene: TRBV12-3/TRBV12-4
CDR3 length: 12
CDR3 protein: ASSLADRIYGYT

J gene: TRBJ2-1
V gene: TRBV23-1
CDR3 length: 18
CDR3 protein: ASSQNGRTSERSSYNEQF

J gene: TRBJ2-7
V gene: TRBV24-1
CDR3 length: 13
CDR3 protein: ATSDPLTPRNEQY

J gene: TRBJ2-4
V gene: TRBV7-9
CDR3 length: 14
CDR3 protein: ASSKARGSAKNIQY

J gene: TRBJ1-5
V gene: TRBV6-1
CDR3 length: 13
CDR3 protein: ASSEGPLIVQPQH

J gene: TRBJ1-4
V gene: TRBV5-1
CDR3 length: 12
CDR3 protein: ASSLGTANEKLF

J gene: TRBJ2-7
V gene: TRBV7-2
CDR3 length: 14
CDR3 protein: ASSLAIGHQSYEQY

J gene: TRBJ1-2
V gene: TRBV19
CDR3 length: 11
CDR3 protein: ASSISVPRGYT